The 32 T cell receptor beta chains below were found in one sample sequenced in a study of T cell responses to AZD1222 COVID-19 vaccine. Measured with immunoSEQ multiplex PCR; TCRdb has only the in-frame clones, and not every one. The top ten hold around 5% of the sample, which has tens of thousands of clones, 80% seen once. This specimen consisted of peripheral blood, obtained 28 days after the second AZD1222 dose. These TCRs come from an adult who received the AZD1222 COVID-19 vaccine.

The chain joins TRBV5-3 to TRBJ2-1, with D tentatively TRBD1 (6 bases). TRBV5-3 is an ORF for which the function is uncertain. V lost 0 bases and J lost 7, with 17 bases in between. The CDR3 is 16 amino acids. CDR3: CARSLAGGGFCNEQFF. The CDR3 DNA reads as TGTGCCAGAAGCTTGGCTGGGGGCGGTTTTTGTAATGAGCAGTTCTTC.

There are a few counts of this clone. The chain recombines TRBV7-2 with TRBJ1-5, with D unresolved. This CDR3 comprises 12 residues. Germline CDR1 SGHTA, CDR2 FQGNSA. The V end was cut by 3 bases, the J end by 8 bases, with 8 bases between. CDR3 DNA sequence: TGTGCCAGCAGCTTCTGGCCGGAGCCCCAGCATTTT. Protein product: CASSFWPEPQHF.

The rearrangement uses TRBV19 and TRBJ1-5; D is unresolved. Trimming took 2 bases from V and 10 from J, leaving 12 bases between them. The germline CDR1 and CDR2 sequences are LNHDA and SQIVND (reference sequence). The CDR3 consists of 13 residues. CDR3 in amino acids: CASSIRTGEPQHF. In nucleotides, the CDR3 is TGTGCCAGTAGTATAAGGACGGGTGAACCCCAGCATTTT. Full variable domain (rest looked up from reference TRBV19 and TRBJ1-5): DGGITQSPKYLFRKEGQNVTLSCEQNLNHDAMYWYRQDPGQGLRLIYYSQIVNDFQKGDIAEGYSVSREKKESFPLTVTSAQKNPTAFYLCASSIRTGEPQHFGDGTRLSIL.

The chain employs TRBV18 and TRBJ2-7; no firm D call. V dropped 2 bases and J dropped 6 bases, with 17 bases sitting between them. The CDR3 runs 15 residues. Germline V gene data show CDR1 as KGHSH and CDR2 as LQKENI. CDR3 DNA: TGTGCCAGCTCACCATCGAATAGACCCTTCGCCGAGCAGTACTTC. Amino acids: CASSPSNRPFAEQYF.

In this sample, this clone turned up many times. The chain carries TRBV7-9 and TRBJ1-2; TRBD1 matches 10 bases. From germline, CDR1 is SEHNR and CDR2 FQNEAQ (reference sequence). V was clipped by 3 bases and J by 4 bases; unmatched bases: 8. CDR3 length: 16 residues. CDR3 DNA: TGTGCCAGCAGCTTGGGCCCCGGGACAGGGGCCTATGGCTACACCTTC. Its translation: CASSLGPGTGAYGYTF. The full variable domain, completed using reference TRBV7-9 and TRBJ1-2, is DTGVSQNPRHKITKRGQNVTFRCDPISEHNRLYWYRQTLGQGPEFLTYFQNEAQLEKSRLLSDRFSAERPKGSFSTLEIQRTEQGDSAMYLCASSLGPGTGAYGYTFGSGTRLTVV.

The chain joins TRBV7-9 to TRBJ2-2, with D possibly matching TRBD2 (5 bases). The CDR3 runs 16 residues. V lost 5 bases and J lost 0, with 13 bases in between. CDR1 SEHNR and CDR2 FQNEAQ come from the germline V gene (reference sequence). CDR3 in amino acids: CASSQAVRTNTGELFF. Written as DNA, the CDR3 is TGTGCCAGCAGCCAAGCGGTCAGGACGAACACCGGGGAGCTGTTTTTT.

Sample share makes this clone medium-sized. This sequence joins TRBV5-5 and TRBJ2-7; TRBD1 matches 9 bases. Per germline, CDR1 SGHKS and CDR2 YYEKEE (reference sequence). CDR3 size: 14 residues. Losses at the gene ends were 2 bases for V and 1 base for J; bases not matched to a gene: 1. The CDR3 sequence is CASSFGQGSYEQYF. The CDR3 DNA sequence: TGTGCCAGCAGCTTTGGACAGGGGTCCTACGAGCAGTACTTC.

The chain is built from TRBV18 and TRBJ2-3; D is unresolved. From germline, CDR1 is KGHSH and CDR2 LQKENI. The CDR3 covers 14 residues. Trimming cost V 1 base and J 2 bases, with 7 bases left between them. The CDR3 nucleotides are TGTGCCAGCTCACCACAGGCAGTCACAGATACGCAGTATTTT. Amino acids: CASSPQAVTDTQYF.

The gene calls are TRBV24-1 and TRBJ2-3; the match to TRBD2 covers 7 bases. CDR1 and CDR2 from the germline V gene are KGHDR and SFDVKD. The CDR3 loop spans 18 amino acids. V lost 3 bases to trimming and J lost 2 bases; unmatched junction nucleotides: 13. CDR3 sequence (DNA): TGTGCCACCAGTGATCCCTCCCCTTTGGGGGGGGACACAGATACGCAGTATTTT. Amino acids: CATSDPSPLGGDTDTQYF.

The genes are TRBV13 and TRBJ2-1, with TRBD2 matching over 12 bases. The germline V gene has CDR1 PRHDT and CDR2 FYEKMQ (reference sequence). CDR3 length: 17 residues. Trimming at V came to 5 bases and at J to 7 bases, leaving 12 bases not matched to a gene. The CDR3 spells CASSPPSRTSGVNEQFF. The DNA of the CDR3 is TGTGCCAGCAGCCCCCCTTCCCGGACTAGCGGGGTTAATGAGCAGTTCTTC.

The chain couples TRBV20-1 to TRBJ1-2, with 12 bases identical to TRBD1. CDR1 DFQATT and CDR2 SNEGSKA come from the germline V gene (reference sequence). Trimming cost V 3 bases and J 8 bases; bases outside gene matches: 13. The CDR3 spans 16 residues. This CDR3 is CSASAAGQGATRGYTF. CDR3 DNA sequence: TGCAGTGCTAGTGCGGCGGGACAGGGGGCAACCCGAGGCTACACCTTC.

The V gene is TRBV5-1, the J gene TRBJ2-3; D is unresolved. Looked up from germline, CDR1 is SGHRS and CDR2 is YFSETQ. The CDR3 totals 14 residues. Trimming pared 5 bases from V and 1 base from J, leaving 11 bases between. The CDR3 here is CASRLSTGTDTQYF. DNA for the CDR3: TGCGCCAGCAGGCTTAGTACAGGCACAGATACGCAGTATTTT. The variable domain in full, completed from reference TRBV5-1 and TRBJ2-3, reads KAGVTQTPRYLIKTRGQQVTLSCSPISGHRSVSWYQQTPGQGLQFLFEYFSETQRNKGNFPGRFSGRQFSNSRSEMNVSTLELGDSALYLCASRLSTGTDTQYFGPGTRLTVL.

The J gene is TRBJ2-3, the V gene TRBV15; 8 bases align to TRBD1. Germline V gene lookup returns CDR1 LNHNV and CDR2 YYDKDF (reference sequence). The CDR3 loop spans 14 amino acids. V was clipped by 0 bases and J by 4 bases; unmatched bases: 0. As DNA, the CDR3 is TGTGCCACCAGCAGAGAACAGGGGGCAGATACGCAGTATTTT. It encodes CATSREQGADTQYF.

In this sample, this clone turned up a few times. The CDR3 DNA reads TGTGCCAGTAGTAGGGCAGGGATTGCAACTAATGAAAAACTGTTTTTT. Its translation is CASSRAGIATNEKLFF. V gene TRBV19 combines with J gene TRBJ1-4; possible D gene TRBD1, 5 bases. The V end was cut by 4 bases, the J end by 0 bases, with 12 bases between. CDR1 and CDR2 from the germline V gene are LNHDA and SQIVND (reference sequence). The CDR3 is 16 residues long.

The table lists this clone with a few counts. The rearrangement joins TRBV2 to TRBJ2-7; TRBD1 might be the D (5 bases). V was trimmed by 6 bases and J by 5 bases, leaving 11 bases between them. CDR1 SNHLY and CDR2 FYNNEI come from the germline V gene. This CDR3 contains 12 residues. CDR3 sequence (DNA): TGTGCCAGCAGACCGGACACCCACGAGCAGTACTTC. It specifies CASRPDTHEQYF. Supplemented by reference TRBV2 and TRBJ2-7, the full variable domain reads EPEVTQTPSHQVTQMGQEVILRCVPISNHLYFYWYRQILGQKVEFLVSFYNNEISEKSEIFDDQFSVERPDGSNFTLKIRSTKLEDSAMYFCASRPDTHEQYFGPGTRLTVT.

V gene TRBV6-1 combines with J gene TRBJ2-7, with 8 nucleotides matching TRBD1. Trimming cost V 1 base and J 0 bases; bases outside gene matches: 14. Germline CDR1 and CDR2: MNHNS and SASEGT. The length of the CDR3 is 19 residues. CDR3 residues: CASSEVGQGLYSGSYEQYV. The CDR3 nucleotides read TGTGCCAGCAGTGAAGTAGGACAGGGATTATATTCAGGCTCCTACGAGCAGTACGTC.

The chain carries TRBV7-8 and TRBJ1-6; D gene uncertain. V lost 5 bases and J 3 bases, leaving 11 bases between the germline ends. In germline, CDR1 is SGHVS, CDR2 FQNEAQ. The CDR3 covers 15 residues. CDR3: CASSAAGIYNSPLHF. In DNA form, the CDR3 reads TGTGCCAGCAGCGCCGCCGGGATCTATAATTCACCCCTCCACTTT.

The J gene is TRBJ2-3, the V gene TRBV5-6, with 10 bases that match TRBD2. Germline loops: CDR1 SGHDT, CDR2 YYEEEE. The CDR3 consists of 16 residues. Unmatched junction bases numbered 4, after V lost 3 bases and J lost 0 bases. The CDR3 sequence: CASSSTSGFSTDTQYF. The CDR3, as DNA: TGTGCCAGCAGCTCGACTAGCGGGTTTAGCACAGATACGCAGTATTTT.

This clone was seen a handful of times. The J gene is TRBJ2-7, the V gene TRBV28, with unresolved D. Per the germline V gene, CDR1 is MDHEN and CDR2 is SYDVKM. The CDR3 totals 11 residues. V lost 2 bases and J 4 bases, leaving 3 bases between the germline ends. The CDR3: CASSLGYEQYF. CDR3 sequence (DNA): TGTGCCAGCAGTTTAGGGTACGAGCAGTACTTC.

CDR3: CASSLVDRGTDTQYF. CDR3 DNA: TGTGCCAGCAGCCTAGTAGACAGGGGCACAGATACGCAGTATTTT. The chain has TRBV7-2 and TRBJ2-3; 7 positions agree with TRBD1. The CDR3 covers 15 residues. The germline CDR1 and CDR2 sequences are SGHTA and FQGNSA. With 5 bases clipped from V and 1 base from J, the junction kept 6 bases outside the gene matches. The full variable domain, its missing parts supplied by reference TRBV7-2 and TRBJ2-3, is GAGVSQSPSNKVTEKGKDVELRCDPISGHTALYWYRQSLGQGLEFLIYFQGNSAPDKSGLPSDRFSAERTGGSVSTLTIQRTQQEDSAVYLCASSLVDRGTDTQYFGPGTRLTVL.

In this sample, this clone turned up a few times. The chain joins TRBV7-2 to TRBJ1-1; the D is unclear. V lost 6 bases and J 0 bases, leaving 11 bases between the germline ends. The CDR3 extends over 14 amino acids. The V gene's germline CDR1 is SGHTA and CDR2 FQGNSA. The CDR3 DNA reads as TGTGCCAGCAGTTTCGCATTCATGAACACTGAAGCTTTCTTT. Translating gives CASSFAFMNTEAFF.

V is TRBV19 and J is TRBJ1-5, with D perhaps TRBD1 (5 bases). CDR1 and CDR2 (germline): LNHDA, SQIVND (reference sequence). Trimming removed 3 bases at V and 7 bases at J, with 19 bases between. This CDR3 spans 16 amino acids. The CDR3 loop is CASSMVQGEERQPQHF. In DNA form, the CDR3 reads TGTGCCAGTAGTATGGTCCAGGGTGAGGAGCGCCAGCCCCAGCATTTT.

In its sample, this clone was seen once. This chain links TRBV5-1 with TRBJ1-1, with 10 bases identical to TRBD1. J was trimmed by 6 bases and V by 0 bases; bases with no gene match: 2. This CDR3 is 14 amino acids long. Germline CDR1 SGHRS, CDR2 YFSETQ. CDR3 coding DNA: TGCGCCAGCAGCTTGGGCGGGACAGGGGCTGAAGCTTTCTTT. Translation gives CASSLGGTGAEAFF. Supplemented by reference TRBV5-1 and TRBJ1-1, the full variable domain reads KAGVTQTPRYLIKTRGQQVTLSCSPISGHRSVSWYQQTPGQGLQFLFEYFSETQRNKGNFPGRFSGRQFSNSRSEMNVSTLELGDSALYLCASSLGGTGAEAFFGQGTRLTVV.

The chain couples TRBV5-1 to TRBJ1-1, with no clear D. The germline gives CDR1 SGHRS, CDR2 YFSETQ. V lost 0 bases and J lost 8, with 17 bases in between. The CDR3 has 15 residues. CDR3 DNA sequence: TGCGCCAGCAGCTTGGCCGCATACACGCAGAAAGAAGCTTTCTTT. Translated, it gives CASSLAAYTQKEAFF.

V usage is TRBV2 and J usage is TRBJ2-2, with 8 positions matching TRBD1. The germline V gene encodes CDR1 SNHLY and CDR2 FYNNEI. V was clipped by 6 bases and J by 0 bases; unmatched bases: 3. The CDR3 is 15 amino acids. CDR3 nucleotides: TGTGCCAGCAGATCACAGGGGGCGAACACCGGGGAGCTGTTTTTT. Protein: CASRSQGANTGELFF.

This rearrangement joins TRBV7-2 to TRBJ1-5; D is perhaps TRBD1 (5 bases). Germline CDR1 is SGHTA and CDR2 is FQGNSA. The CDR3 length is 14 residues. Trimming pared 5 bases from V and 4 bases from J, leaving 12 bases between. CDR3 in amino acids: CASSTGGVNQPQHF. As DNA, the CDR3 is TGTGCCAGCAGCACAGGAGGGGTTAATCAGCCCCAGCATTTT.

This chain joins TRBV27 and TRBJ2-2; weak D call: TRBD2 (6 bases). The V end was cut by 5 bases, the J end by 1 base, with 8 bases between. The CDR3 has 14 amino acids. Germline lookup yields CDR1 MNHEY and CDR2 SMNVEV (reference sequence). The CDR3 sequence: CASSPGGNTGELFF. The CDR3, as DNA: TGTGCCAGCAGTCCCGGGGGGAACACCGGGGAGCTGTTTTTT.

The rearrangement uses TRBV6-1 and TRBJ1-6; D remains ambiguous. CDR1 is MNHNS, CDR2 SASEGT, per germline. V lost 2 bases and J 9 bases, leaving 5 bases between the germline ends. CDR3 length: 12 residues. CDR3 in DNA: TGTGCCAGCAGTGAACAGAGTTCACCCCTCCACTTT. This translates into CASSEQSSPLHF.

V and J are TRBV5-1 and TRBJ1-2; TRBD1 matches at 7 bases. The CDR3 runs 13 residues. Per the germline V gene, CDR1 is SGHRS and CDR2 is YFSETQ. V lost 1 base and J lost 7; bases outside the gene matches: 4. The DNA of the CDR3 is TGCGCCAGCAGCTTGACAGGGGAAGGTGGCTACACCTTC. Amino acid sequence: CASSLTGEGGYTF. The variable domain in full, with the rest retrieved from reference TRBV5-1 and TRBJ1-2, is KAGVTQTPRYLIKTRGQQVTLSCSPISGHRSVSWYQQTPGQGLQFLFEYFSETQRNKGNFPGRFSGRQFSNSRSEMNVSTLELGDSALYLCASSLTGEGGYTFGSGTRLTVV.

This clone was seen only a few times. The chain is built from TRBV10-3 and TRBJ1-3, with D hard to call. The germline V gene has CDR1 ENHRY and CDR2 SYGVKD. The CDR3 is 16 residues long. V lost 0 bases and J lost 0, with 9 bases in between. The CDR3 DNA reads as TGTGCCATCAGTGAGTCTCCGACAACCTCTGGAAACACCATATATTTT. It is translated as CAISESPTTSGNTIYF.

This CDR3 reads CASSPDKNYGYTF. In DNA, the CDR3 is TGTGCCAGCAGCCCCGACAAGAACTATGGCTACACCTTC. V is TRBV6-5 and J is TRBJ1-2; D gene uncertain. Germline V gene data show CDR1 as MNHEY and CDR2 as SVGAGI. The CDR3 is 13 amino acids. The V end lost 6 bases, the J end lost 2 bases, and 10 bases lay between the germline ends.

The genes are TRBV29-1 and TRBJ2-7; TRBD2 matches at 7 bases. Trimming took 6 bases from V and 6 from J; bases not matched to a gene: 11. From germline, CDR1 is SQVTM and CDR2 ANQGSEA. The CDR3 runs to 13 residues. The chain's CDR3 is CSVAGAWEGEQYF. The CDR3 DNA sequence: TGCAGCGTCGCCGGGGCCTGGGAGGGCGAGCAGTACTTC.